The 17 T cell receptor beta chains presented below share a single source sample, sequenced in a study of blood T cell repertoires in COVID-19. TCRdb's copy holds only in-frame clones and misses some; the assay was immunoSEQ multiplex PCR. The profile shows 95,000 to 150,000 clones, around four fifths of them singletons. The sequenced sample was peripheral blood. These receptors were collected from a man in his sixties with active or convalescent COVID-19.

The CDR3 DNA is TGTGCCAGTAGTGTCCGGGACAGGGGGCCCTACAATGAGCAGTTCTTC. Protein: CASSVRDRGPYNEQFF. V gene TRBV19 combines with J gene TRBJ2-1; 12 nucleotides match TRBD1. Germline-derived CDR1 and CDR2 are LNHDA and SQIVND (reference sequence). The J segment lost 2 bases and the V segment lost 5 bases, leaving 4 bases of the junction unmatched. The CDR3 loop spans 16 amino acids.

The chain has TRBV28 and TRBJ2-7, with 11 positions matching TRBD1. CDR1 and CDR2 (germline): MDHEN, SYDVKM. Trimming removed 6 bases from V and 0 bases from J; junction bases left unmatched: 10. The CDR3 has 17 amino acids. The CDR3 DNA is TGTGCCAGCAGCACCGGGGCCGGACAGGGGGCCTCCTACGAGCAGTACTTC. Its translation: CASSTGAGQGASYEQYF.

The CDR3 sequence: CASSLTPNYGYTF. CDR3 in DNA: TGTGCCAGCAGCCTGACACCAAACTATGGCTACACCTTC. The chain recombines TRBV28 with TRBJ1-2, with unresolved D. Trimming removed 6 bases at V and 2 bases at J, with 10 bases between. This CDR3 contains 13 residues. Germline V gene sequence: CDR1 MDHEN, CDR2 SYDVKM.

The chain uses TRBV6-5 and TRBJ1-1; D not certain. CDR3 length equals 13 residues. CDR1 and CDR2 (germline): MNHEY, SVGAGI. V dropped 2 bases and J dropped 7 bases, with 11 bases sitting between them. The CDR3 loop is CASSYERESEAFF. CDR3 DNA sequence: TGTGCCAGCAGTTACGAACGGGAGAGTGAAGCTTTCTTT.

The chain recombines TRBV12-3 or TRBV12-4 with TRBJ2-7; tentatively, D is TRBD1 (6 bases). The CDR3 covers 13 residues. V dropped 4 bases and J dropped 1 base, with 8 bases sitting between them. The CDR3 loop reads CASSSGVSYEQYF. The CDR3 bases are TGTGCCAGCAGTTCAGGGGTTTCCTACGAGCAGTACTTC.

This clone was observed a single time. CDR3 sequence reads: CASRPLGLVAETQYF. Written as DNA, the CDR3 is TGCGCCAGCAGACCCCTGGGACTAGTGGCAGAGACCCAGTACTTC. This chain joins TRBV5-1 and TRBJ2-5; 8 bases fit TRBD2. The CDR3 covers 15 residues. The J segment lost 4 bases and the V segment lost 5 bases, leaving 10 bases of the junction unmatched. The germline V gene encodes CDR1 SGHRS and CDR2 YFSETQ.

The rearrangement links TRBV28 to TRBJ1-5; TRBD1 is a possible D gene (6 bases). The CDR3 totals 15 residues. The germline CDR1 and CDR2 sequences are MDHEN and SYDVKM. The V end lost 3 bases, the J end lost 6 bases, and 15 bases lay between the germline ends. The CDR3, as DNA: TGTGCCAGCAGTTTGGATGTCAGGGGAACTCAGCCCCAGCATTTT. Amino acids: CASSLDVRGTQPQHF.

In this sample, this clone turned up once. V usage is TRBV11-2 and J usage is TRBJ2-2; 10 bases match TRBD1. Losses at the gene ends were 4 bases for V and 6 bases for J; bases not matched to a gene: 5. CDR3 size: 15 residues. Germline V CDR1 and CDR2: SGHAT, FQNNGV. CDR3 DNA sequence: TGTGCCAGCAGCTGGACAGGGGGGCAGGCCGGGGAGCTGTTTTTT. Its protein product is CASSWTGGQAGELFF.

The V call is TRBV5-5, the J call TRBJ1-1; TRBD1 matches at 8 bases. The CDR3 consists of 17 residues. Germline CDR1 SGHKS, CDR2 YYEKEE (reference sequence). The trim removed 4 bases at V and 3 bases at J, leaving 14 bases unmatched. CDR3 in amino acids: CASSALVRGRFDTEAFF. Written as DNA, the CDR3 is TGTGCCAGCAGCGCACTTGTCAGGGGGCGGTTTGACACTGAAGCTTTCTTT.

The V and J genes are TRBV30 and TRBJ2-1; a possible D gene is TRBD2 (6 bases). Trimming stripped 8 bases from V and 10 bases from J, with 15 bases between. This CDR3 region has 11 residues. Germline V CDR1 and CDR2: GTSNPN, SVGIG (reference sequence). The CDR3 here is CAGSSGEEQFF. The CDR3, as DNA: TGTGCCGGAAGTAGCGGTGAAGAGCAGTTCTTC.

This clone was counted a single time. The chain recombines TRBV2 with TRBJ2-1; a weak D match, TRBD1 (6 bases). Germline V lookup: CDR1 SNHLY, CDR2 FYNNEI. The V end lost 4 bases, the J end lost 4 bases, and 8 bases lay between the germline ends. This CDR3 contains 13 residues. The CDR3 DNA reads as TGTGCCAGCAGTGTTGACAGGTACAATGAGCAGTTCTTC. Translated: CASSVDRYNEQFF. The whole variable domain, filled in from reference TRBV2 and TRBJ2-1, reads EPEVTQTPSHQVTQMGQEVILRCVPISNHLYFYWYRQILGQKVEFLVSFYNNEISEKSEIFDDQFSVERPDGSNFTLKIRSTKLEDSAMYFCASSVDRYNEQFFGPGTRLTVL.

The chain uses TRBV30 and TRBJ1-1; a weak D match, TRBD1 (5 bases). Trimming left V 2 bases short and J 2 bases short, with 9 bases between. CDR1 is GTSNPN, CDR2 SVGIG, per germline (reference sequence). This CDR3 region has 13 residues. The CDR3 is CAWSRGSNTEAFF. In nucleotides, the CDR3 is TGTGCCTGGAGTCGGGGGTCCAACACTGAAGCTTTCTTT.

This CDR3 is CASSSNPRTEAFF. The CDR3 nucleotides read TGCGCCAGCAGCTCCAACCCCAGGACTGAAGCTTTCTTT. The chain combines TRBV5-1 with TRBJ1-1; D gene unclear. Trimming took 3 bases from V and 5 from J, leaving 11 bases between them. Germline V lookup: CDR1 SGHRS, CDR2 YFSETQ. CDR3 size: 13 residues.

V usage is TRBV19 and J usage is TRBJ2-2, with a weak D call TRBD2 (7 bases). This CDR3 comprises 16 residues. Per germline, CDR1 LNHDA and CDR2 SQIVND (reference sequence). V was pared by 4 bases and J by 6 bases, with 18 bases between. In nucleotides, the CDR3 is TGTGCCAGTAGTACCCGGGGTACGGGGGGCGCCGGGGAGCTGTTTTTT. Protein: CASSTRGTGGAGELFF.

The chain joins TRBV7-7 to TRBJ2-5; possible D gene TRBD2, 5 bases. The V gene's germline CDR1 is SSHAT and CDR2 FNYEAQ (reference sequence). This CDR3 is 14 amino acids long. V dropped 5 bases and J dropped 5 bases, with 15 bases sitting between them. The CDR3 reads CASSREGLGETQYF. CDR3 sequence (DNA): TGTGCCAGCAGCCGGGAAGGGCTAGGGGAGACCCAGTACTTC.

V gene TRBV1 combines with J gene TRBJ2-3; the tabulated D call, TRBD2, remains unverified against the DNA. TRBV1 is marked as a pseudogene. The CDR3 has 15 amino acids. CDR3 in amino acids: CTSSPGKRGGESKYF. CDR3 DNA sequence: TGCACCAGCAGCCCGGGGAAACGGGGGGGAGAAAGTAAGTATTTT.

V usage is TRBV9 and J usage is TRBJ2-1; D gene unclear. The germline CDR1 and CDR2 sequences are SGDLS and YYNGEE. The CDR3 length is 11 residues. The germline V and J ends were trimmed by 5 bases and 10 bases, with 10 bases remaining between them. The CDR3 spells CASSPGPEQFF. The CDR3 bases are TGTGCCAGCAGTCCAGGCCCGGAGCAGTTCTTC. The entire variable domain, with the rest obtained from reference TRBV9 and TRBJ2-1, is as follows: DSGVTQTPKHLITATGQRVTLRCSPRSGDLSVYWYQQSLDQGLQFLIQYYNGEERAKGNILERFSAQQFPDLHSELNLSSLELGDSALYFCASSPGPEQFFGPGTRLTVL.